This T cell receptor beta chain is from a study of cytomegalovirus exposure and HLA in healthy donors. PCR employed 60 Vbeta and 13 Jbeta primers. Generated by immunoSEQ multiplex PCR, the TCRdb table keeps only in-frame clones and is missing some. Among some 150,000 clones listed, 60% to 85% were seen once. This clone appeared once. The J segment lost 5 bases and the V segment lost 2 bases, leaving 3 bases of the junction unmatched. From germline, CDR1 is MDHEN and CDR2 SYDVKM. CDR3 length: 14 amino acids. This clonotype originated in a middle-aged man in good health and CMV-seropositive. The chain employs TRBV28 and TRBJ2-3, with 8 bases that match TRBD1. The sequencing sample was made of PBMCs. CDR3 region: CASSLLTGVDTQYF. The DNA for the CDR3 is TGTGCCAGCAGTTTACTGACAGGGGTAGATACGCAGTATTTT.